The sequence of this TCR beta chain was determined in a study of cytomegalovirus exposure and HLA in healthy donors (dated by TCRdb to about 2017). For the study in its entirety: According to an earlier analysis of several hundred of the donors, about 179 million T cells yielded over 100 million unique TCR beta sequences and about 280 Gb of sequence data. Using immunosequencing, the study profiled T cell repertoires from some 670 subjects and related those repertoires to cytomegalovirus serostatus. A later analysis re-analyzed previously published TCR beta repertoires from 550 to 700 donors and added high-resolution HLA genotyping to study TCR occurrence patterns. Besides the first cohort of roughly 660 subjects, a separate validation cohort made up of 120 or so different subjects was used. All discovery cohort repertoires had been generated using a single sequencing platform. About 280 gigabases of sequencing data and approximately 84 million unique TCR sequences were included in an early release covering 550 to 800 HLA-typed donors. The number of donors typed differed by locus, with roughly 629-640 for A, B, C, DRB1 and DQB1, about 500 for DQA1, over 600 for DPA1, and 450 to 480 for DPB1. Roughly five DR-DQ haplotypes were treated as single units for association and clustering because of strong linkage in the cohort. In an earlier analysis of several hundred of the donors, high-throughput TCR beta sequencing was used to judge whether each TCR beta V gene segment behaved as functional or pseudogenic. The study aimed to test whether signatures of past pathogen exposure could be identified by cataloging public T cell receptors. The study combined high-throughput TCR immunosequencing, statistical association of individual TCRs with disease status, and machine learning to predict cytomegalovirus infection status. The genetic ancestry cluster associated with self-reported Caucasian donors included over 65% of the roughly 410 genotyped donors. Donor age, sex, ethnicity and CMV serostatus were compiled alongside the repertoire data. Among 300 to 500 genotyped donors of the cohort, an average of around 250,000 unique TCR beta nucleotide sequences was sequenced per donor, of which about 18% were non-productive. HLA typing covered class I and class II loci at four-digit resolution. Rather than using new phenotypic data, the later analysis identified candidate immune exposures from TCR beta sequences and from how often those sequences occurred across donors. In a later genetic analysis, genome-wide SNP genotypes for about three fifths of the roughly 670 donors were used, and that subset was treated as a discovery cohort. The paper as a whole reports these results and caveats: In both the original and validation cohorts, the classifier was reported to diagnose cytomegalovirus status with high specificity and sensitivity. HLA typing was unavailable for some donors at each locus, so association tests used only the typed subset. While some public TCRs were present in many individuals, most TCR sequences turned up only very rarely across donors. Immune exposure information for the cohort was limited to CMV serostatus. In a later genetic analysis, fewer N-insertions in productive TCRs were reported among donors in an Asian-associated ancestry cluster than the approximately 710-donor mean. A later analysis reported that several top co-occurrence clusters appeared linked to parvovirus B19, influenza, CMV and Epstein-Barr virus. The 87-base-pair reads could not distinguish some IMGT-functional V segments, including TRBV6-2 and TRBV6-3, so those segments were excluded. Because counts were too low, seventeen rarely observed V segments, including chromosome 9 orphons, were excluded from the earlier analysis of around 590 of the donors. A total of 164 TCR beta chains were listed by the study as associated with cytomegalovirus. A later analysis found that most CMV-associated TCR beta chains appeared HLA-restricted, with HLA associations seemingly driven largely by CMV exposure. In vitro tests confirmed that a few of the cytomegalovirus-associated TCR beta chains recognize cytomegalovirus antigens. When HLA alleles, especially DR and DQ, strongly co-occurred, attributing TCR associations to individual alleles was difficult. A cluster of highly shared sequence variants was judged likely to represent a technical artifact of the sequencing pipeline. In a later analysis, 16,951 TCR beta sequences were associated with specific HLA alleles at a false discovery rate of 0.05. The cohort was sequenced for TCR beta chains only, and without alpha or paired-chain data the features that could be detected were limited. According to a later analysis, TCR association rates differed among HLA loci, with DRB1 alleles showing the most associated TCRs and HLA-C alleles showing the fewest. In a later analysis, HLA-associated TCR beta chains showed more clonal expansion and lower generation probabilities than non-associated chains that were equally common. Presence/absence analyses assumed roughly uniform sequencing depth across donors, an assumption that may not hold. In a later genetic analysis, a missense DCLRE1C variant was associated with V-gene and J-gene trimming of TCR beta chains, and the association was replicated in an independent cohort. The authors suggested that the approach could potentially be extended to other disease states and immunological phenotypes. Broadly in line with IMGT annotations, most TCR beta V segments showed up in productive rearrangements about 87% or about 30% of the time in an earlier analysis of a few hundred of the donors. Correlated functional status among segregating V segments might reflect linkage disequilibrium, but an unknown experimental factor could not be ruled out. A further reported finding was that TCR beta sequences accurately predicted the HLA-A and HLA-B alleles for most subjects in the first cohort.

The germline V and J ends show losses of 0 bases and 5 bases respectively, and no gene match explains 8 bases of the junction. The CDR3 measures 16 amino acids from cysteine to phenylalanine. Only CDR3 DNA remains: 48 bases, in frame from the first base. The germline V gene supplies CDR1 SGHAT and CDR2 FQNNGV. The library was generated by the immunoSEQ multiplex PCR assay. The multiplex PCR relied on a mix of 60 forward primers for TCR Vbeta segments and 13 reverse primers for TCR Jbeta segments. The CDR3 region of rearranged TCR beta genes was amplified from genomic DNA by a multiplex PCR assay. On the Illumina HiSeq System, the amplified TCR beta libraries were sequenced as 87-base-pair reads. The original methods were these. A later analysis tallied 80 million to 95 million unique TCR beta chains across the 666 repertoires, and some 10 million of those chains were shared by two or more donors. A nearest-neighbor algorithm error-corrected the raw reads and collapsed the reads into unique sequences, merging closely related sequences to remove PCR and sequencing errors. V, D and J gene segments were assigned by aligning CDR3 sequences to IMGT reference sequences. For a sequence to be retained, at least a six-nucleotide match to both a V gene segment and a J gene segment was required. Rearrangements were classified as productive when the CDR3 lacked stop codons and remained in frame with V and J, and all other rearrangements were classified as non-productive. Following IMGT convention, CDR3 was defined as the stretch from the second conserved V-encoded cysteine up to the conserved J-encoded phenylalanine. The earlier analysis of about 610 of the donors excluded any sequence lacking an unambiguous match to a single V gene segment. In an earlier analysis of more than 500 of the donors, a V segment was called functional when productive rearrangements were above 56.7%, and segregating when the standard deviation between donors exceeded 5%. A statistical classification framework was developed to diagnose cytomegalovirus status using the catalog of TCR beta chain sequences. In a later analysis, V and J genes were assigned by comparing TCR nucleotide sequences against IMGT/GENE-DB human TR gene sequences. Using the TCRdist pipeline, a later analysis assigned CDR3 sequences along with most-parsimonious VDJ recombination scenarios. In a later analysis, each TCR beta chain was defined by its CDR3 amino acid sequence together with its V-gene family, and reads without a unique V-gene family were excluded. As a way to deal with suspected cross-contamination and a sequencing artifact, a later analysis dropped 500 to 700 nucleotide sequences that were highly shared and had low generation probability. A later analysis calculated a clonal expansion index for each public chain from normalized within-repertoire ranks of inferred template counts. In a later analysis, generation probabilities were computed using a VDJ recombination model fitted to out-of-frame rearrangements, and the results were checked against IGoR. In a later analysis, hypergeometric tests were used to score TCR-TCR, TCR-HLA and TCR-CMV co-occurrence, with a repertoire-size bias correction applied to TCR pairs. A later analysis estimated false discovery rates by permuting HLA or CMV assignments 20 times. In a later analysis, co-occurring TCRs were grouped using DBSCAN, and TCRdist sequence similarity was added for clustering within HLA-allele-positive subsets. Co-occurrence clustering excluded repertoires with fewer than 30,000 or more than 120,000 public chains, plus five with anomalous nucleotide sharing. TCRdb holds this immuneACCESS table with in-frame rearrangements only. Some clones are missing; in checked studies, unresolved V genes explain under half, and the rest has no known cause. Clone size and the V and J calls come from that table; the DNA yielded D and trimming. The sample table records 120,000 to 150,000 clones; 79% of these occur just once. The ten largest clones take up 6.5% to 8% of the sample.

A word on this clone: Its recognized antigen is unknown. No much larger clonotype is one base removed from it; base qualities were not supplied.

In total, approximately 700 healthy bone marrow donors made up the cohort. At the time of sampling, every cohort member was nominally healthy, though immune exposures that went unrecorded were likely present. The donor was CMV seropositive and belonged to the group of a few hundred seropositive cohort members. A peripheral blood sample was collected from each donor, and TCR beta sequencing was performed on peripheral blood mononuclear cells. The Qiagen DNeasy Blood Extraction Kit was used to extract genomic DNA from the blood cell samples. This chain is built from TRBV11-2 and TRBJ2-5; TRBD2 matches 8 bases in the middle. This TCR came from a woman aged 40 to 49 in good health and CMV-seropositive. The sequenced material came from PBMCs. The nucleotide sequence is TGTGCCAGCAGCTTAGATCCGGGACTAGGGAGGGAGACCCAGTACTTC. This translates into CASSLDPGLGRETQYF.